These 31 T cell receptor beta chains originate from one sample sequenced in a study of shared clonotypes between healthy human individuals. Profiled with immunoSEQ multiplex PCR; TCRdb holds only in-frame clones, not every one. The sample includes over a million clones, 95% to 99% of them seen just once. The sample comprised naive CD4+ T cells sorted from blood. This sample's subset: CD45RA+ positively selected. These receptors were obtained from a man younger than 45 in good health.

The chain couples TRBV11-2 to TRBJ2-3, with 9 bases fitting TRBD2. Per germline, CDR1 SGHAT and CDR2 FQNNGV. This CDR3 has 18 amino acids. The J segment lost 6 bases and the V segment lost 2 bases, leaving 15 bases of the junction unmatched. The CDR3 bases are TGTGCCAGCAGCTTAAGCTTATTGCGGGAGGGCCTCCGCGATACGCAGTATTTT. Protein: CASSLSLLREGLRDTQYF.

The V and J genes are TRBV30 and TRBJ1-2, with D tentatively TRBD1 (6 bases). Germline values: CDR1 GTSNPN, CDR2 SVGIG (reference sequence). The V gene lost 3 bases and the J gene lost 10 bases, with 9 bases spanning the gap. The CDR3 covers 10 residues. DNA of the CDR3: TGTGCCTGGAGGGAGGGGGTCTACACCTTC. This translates into CAWREGVYTF.

The chain carries TRBV6-1 and TRBJ2-5; D call uncertain. The germline CDR1 and CDR2 sequences are MNHNS and SASEGT. This CDR3 contains 13 residues. Trimming took off 7 bases at V and 5 bases at J, with 14 bases between the two ends. The CDR3 protein is CASTLMELETQYF. The CDR3 nucleotides read TGTGCCAGCACCCTCATGGAGTTGGAGACCCAGTACTTC.

The J gene is TRBJ2-5, the V gene TRBV10-3; 10 bases map to TRBD1. The CDR3 extends over 16 amino acids. Germline V lookup: CDR1 ENHRY, CDR2 SYGVKD. V lost 2 bases, J lost 2 bases, and 5 bases stayed unmatched. The CDR3: CAISEGPGQGQETQYF. The CDR3 bases are TGTGCCATCAGTGAGGGACCGGGACAGGGGCAAGAGACCCAGTACTTC.

Of note for this clone: Different DNA sequences within this sample yield the same CDR3. The chain is built from TRBV5-4 and TRBJ2-2; TRBD2 agrees at 14 bases. Trimming removed 3 bases from V and 4 bases from J; junction bases left unmatched: 2. This CDR3 contains 16 residues. Germline CDR1 is SGHNT and CDR2 is YYREEE (reference sequence). In nucleotides, the CDR3 is TGTGCCAGCAGCTCCGGACTAGCGGGAGGCACCGGGGAGCTGTTTTTT. It yields the protein CASSSGLAGGTGELFF.

V is TRBV7-2 and J is TRBJ2-2, with 7 bases aligning to TRBD1. The CDR3 sequence is 17 residues long. Germline lookup yields CDR1 SGHTA and CDR2 FQGNSA. Germline trimming cut 5 bases from V and 3 bases from J; bases unmatched to any gene: 12. CDR3 nucleotides: TGTGCCAGCAGCCCACGCTGGGACAGAGTACACACCGGGGAGCTGTTTTTT. It encodes CASSPRWDRVHTGELFF. The full variable domain, with the rest looked up from reference TRBV7-2 and TRBJ2-2, is GAGVSQSPSNKVTEKGKDVELRCDPISGHTALYWYRQSLGQGLEFLIYFQGNSAPDKSGLPSDRFSAERTGGSVSTLTIQRTQQEDSAVYLCASSPRWDRVHTGELFFGEGSRLTVL.

This sequence joins TRBV19 and TRBJ2-2; perhaps TRBD1 as D (6 bases). Germline V gene data show CDR1 as LNHDA and CDR2 as SQIVND (reference sequence). The CDR3 sequence is 14 residues long. The V and J ends lost 6 bases and 3 bases respectively, with 11 bases between them. CDR3 protein: CASRRGIYTGELFF. DNA of the CDR3: TGTGCCAGTAGGAGGGGGATTTACACCGGGGAGCTGTTTTTT.

The V gene is TRBV5-6, the J gene TRBJ1-5; 9 bases are shared with TRBD1. Germline lookup yields CDR1 SGHDT and CDR2 YYEEEE. V shed 4 bases, J shed 2 bases, and the junction held 4 bases outside the gene matches. The CDR3 covers 15 residues. Written as DNA, the CDR3 is TGTGCCAGCAGCCCTAGGACAGGGGGCAATCAGCCCCAGCATTTT. Amino acids: CASSPRTGGNQPQHF.

The chain combines TRBV14 with TRBJ2-2, with D possibly matching TRBD1 (6 bases). The ends were cut back, 3 bases at V and 0 bases at J, with 11 bases in the middle. Looked up from germline, CDR1 is SGHDN and CDR2 is FVKESK. CDR3 size: 16 residues. CDR3 sequence reads: CASSQTSGANTGELFF. Written as DNA, the CDR3 is TGTGCCAGCAGCCAGACTTCAGGGGCGAACACCGGGGAGCTGTTTTTT.

The chain employs TRBV19 and TRBJ2-3; TRBD2 agrees at 9 bases. V lost 8 bases and J lost 4; bases outside the gene matches: 7. Germline lookup yields CDR1 LNHDA and CDR2 SQIVND (reference sequence). The CDR3 spans 14 residues. The chain's CDR3 is CASEGGRAADTQYF. The CDR3 nucleotides are TGTGCCAGTGAGGGCGGGAGGGCCGCAGATACGCAGTATTTT. Together with reference TRBV19 and TRBJ2-3, the CDR3 gives the full variable domain: DGGITQSPKYLFRKEGQNVTLSCEQNLNHDAMYWYRQDPGQGLRLIYYSQIVNDFQKGDIAEGYSVSREKKESFPLTVTSAQKNPTAFYLCASEGGRAADTQYFGPGTRLTVL.

Concerning this clone: The sample contains more than one DNA sequence encoding this CDR3. The gene calls are TRBV7-2 and TRBJ2-1, with a tentative D call TRBD2 (5 bases). V was trimmed by 1 base and J by 10 bases, leaving 8 bases between them. The CDR3 has 12 residues. Germline V lookup: CDR1 SGHTA, CDR2 FQGNSA. The CDR3 here is CASSLGGYEQFF. CDR3 bases: TGTGCCAGCAGCTTAGGAGGGTACGAGCAGTTCTTC.

V usage is TRBV25-1 and J usage is TRBJ2-3; D unresolved. CDR3 length: 15 residues. The germline CDR1 and CDR2 sequences are MGHDK and SYGVNS. The ends were cut back, 3 bases at V and 0 bases at J, with 10 bases in the middle. The CDR3 here is CASSDRWLSTDTQYF. CDR3 in DNA: TGTGCCAGCAGTGATCGATGGCTTAGCACAGATACGCAGTATTTT.

The rearrangement joins TRBV7-8 to TRBJ1-4; the match to TRBD1 covers 8 bases. CDR3 length equals 15 residues. V lost 5 bases, J lost 8 bases, and 10 bases stayed unmatched. The germline CDR1 and CDR2 sequences are SGHVS and FQNEAQ. CDR3 residues: CASSTSTGGREKLFF. The CDR3 DNA follows: TGTGCCAGCAGCACGTCAACAGGGGGACGAGAAAAACTGTTTTTT.

This chain uses TRBV28 with TRBJ2-7; unclear D gene. Germline V gives CDR1 MDHEN, CDR2 SYDVKM. This CDR3 is 15 amino acids long. V was clipped by 3 bases and J by 4 bases, with 16 bases between them. CDR3 region: CASSFLGRMDYEQYF. CDR3 nucleotides: TGTGCCAGCAGTTTCCTGGGCAGGATGGATTACGAGCAGTACTTC.

This chain uses TRBV18 with TRBJ2-1; D uncertain. In germline, CDR1 is KGHSH, CDR2 LQKENI. V was cut by 3 bases and J by 8 bases, with 8 bases left in between. The CDR3 totals 12 residues. CDR3 DNA sequence: TGTGCCAGCTCACCCGACGTGGATGAGCAGTTCTTC. This codes for CASSPDVDEQFF.

The gene calls are TRBV28 and TRBJ1-2, with 7 bases identical to TRBD1. Germline trimming cut 5 bases from V and 5 bases from J; bases unmatched to any gene: 8. Per germline, CDR1 MDHEN and CDR2 SYDVKM. The length of the CDR3 is 14 residues. The CDR3 sequence: CASSGGDSLYGYTF. Written as DNA, the CDR3 is TGTGCCAGCAGTGGGGGGGACAGTCTTTATGGCTACACCTTC.

The chain couples TRBV6-1 to TRBJ2-7; tentative D call: TRBD1 (5 bases). Germline V gene lookup returns CDR1 MNHNS and CDR2 SASEGT. The CDR3 extends over 15 amino acids. Trimming pared 6 bases from V and 6 bases from J, leaving 21 bases between. In nucleotides, the CDR3 is TGTGCCAGCAGAATCGGACGCAATAGGGGTTCCGAGCAGTACTTC. Translated, it gives CASRIGRNRGSEQYF.

This chain uses TRBV14 with TRBJ2-3; D tentatively fits TRBD1 or TRBD2 (5 bases each). Between the trimmed V and J ends, which lost 1 base and 2 bases, there was a span of 13 bases. The CDR3 runs 16 residues. CDR1 is SGHDN, CDR2 FVKESK, per germline. The CDR3 reads CASSQVRGRNTDTQYF. CDR3 in DNA: TGTGCCAGCAGCCAAGTGAGGGGACGGAACACAGATACGCAGTATTTT.

This clone was seen a single time. The genes are TRBV19 and TRBJ2-1, with 7 bases identical to TRBD2. Germline CDR1 and CDR2: LNHDA and SQIVND (reference sequence). The CDR3 consists of 16 residues. Unmatched junction bases numbered 8, after V lost 4 bases and J lost 2 bases. CDR3 coding DNA: TGTGCCAGTAGTACCCTGGGGGGGATCACCTACAATGAGCAGTTCTTC. Its translation is CASSTLGGITYNEQFF.

This chain joins TRBV29-1 and TRBJ2-5, with D unclear. Germline lookup yields CDR1 SQVTM and CDR2 ANQGSEA. Trimming left V 2 bases short and J 5 bases short, with 12 bases between. The CDR3 length is 13 residues. CDR3 sequence: CSVEQSISETQYF. The CDR3, as DNA: TGCAGCGTTGAACAGAGCATTTCTGAGACCCAGTACTTC.

This sequence joins TRBV11-1 and TRBJ1-1; D is undetermined. The CDR3 totals 15 residues. Deletions cut 0 bases from V and 11 bases from J, with 19 bases between. Germline V gene data show CDR1 as SGHAT and CDR2 as FQDESV (reference sequence). The CDR3 coding sequence is TGTGCCAGCAGCTTAGCTGGCAGCCGTAGAGTGGATGCTTTCTTT. Residues: CASSLAGSRRVDAFF.

V usage is TRBV5-3 and J usage is TRBJ2-1; D unclear. TRBV5-3 counts as an open reading frame of uncertain function. The V and J ends lost 3 bases and 0 bases respectively, with 16 bases between them. This CDR3 comprises 17 residues. Here the CDR3 DNA reads TGTGCCAGAAGCTCGGAGTGGCGGCGACTCTCCTACAATGAGCAGTTCTTC. The encoded protein is CARSSEWRRLSYNEQFF.

The gene calls are TRBV9 and TRBJ2-1; 7 bases are shared with TRBD2. The J segment lost 3 bases and the V segment lost 7 bases, leaving 4 bases of the junction unmatched. In germline, CDR1 is SGDLS, CDR2 YYNGEE. The CDR3 totals 13 residues. The CDR3 DNA reads TGTGCCAGCGGGAGGGATTACTACAATGAGCAGTTCTTC. Translated: CASGRDYYNEQFF.

The J gene is TRBJ1-1, the V gene TRBV5-6; a possible D gene is TRBD1 (5 bases). Germline V CDR1 and CDR2: SGHDT, YYEEEE. The V end lost 6 bases, the J end lost 3 bases, and 18 bases lay between the germline ends. This CDR3 comprises 15 residues. The CDR3 DNA reads TGTGCCAGCACCCTTTCGGGGGGAGGGGACACTGAAGCTTTCTTT. It yields the protein CASTLSGGGDTEAFF.

This chain connects TRBV6-6 to TRBJ1-2; unclear D gene. Germline V gene lookup returns CDR1 MNHNY and CDR2 SVGAGI (reference sequence). V lost 0 bases and J lost 3, with 14 bases in between. CDR3 length equals 16 residues. The DNA for the CDR3 is TGTGCCAGCAGTTACTCGATAATAGGGTCCTACTATGGCTACACCTTC. This encodes CASSYSIIGSYYGYTF.

The chain couples TRBV23-1 to TRBJ1-1; D unclear. TRBV23-1 is filed as an ORF, its function uncertain. Trimming cost V 3 bases and J 5 bases, with 22 bases left between them. CDR3 length: 17 amino acids. For the CDR3, the DNA is TGCGCCAGCAGTCACCCTGTCGGGCCTAAGGCTGGTACTGAAGCTTTCTTT. Its translation: CASSHPVGPKAGTEAFF.

The V and J genes are TRBV7-2 and TRBJ2-2; TRBD2 matches 10 bases. Germline V gives CDR1 SGHTA, CDR2 FQGNSA. V lost 5 bases to trimming and J lost 5 bases; unmatched junction nucleotides: 8. CDR3 length: 16 amino acids. CDR3 residues: CASSPRLSGRTGELFF. The CDR3 DNA is TGTGCCAGCAGCCCTCGGCTTAGCGGGAGGACCGGGGAGCTGTTTTTT.

The chain carries TRBV6-5 and TRBJ2-1, with D unclear. Germline V gene data show CDR1 as MNHEY and CDR2 as SVGAGI. This CDR3 is 14 amino acids long. V was pared by 2 bases and J by 4 bases, with 9 bases between. The CDR3 is CASSYRMTYNEQFF. DNA for the CDR3: TGTGCCAGCAGTTACAGAATGACATACAATGAGCAGTTCTTC.

The V call is TRBV7-9, the J call TRBJ2-5; no clear D gene. V gave up 5 bases and J gave up 1 base, with 14 bases separating them. The CDR3 is 15 residues long. Germline loops: CDR1 SEHNR, CDR2 FQNEAQ (reference sequence). CDR3: CASSHPGSPQETQYF. CDR3 nucleotide sequence: TGTGCCAGCAGCCACCCCGGGTCGCCCCAAGAGACCCAGTACTTC.

The rearrangement joins TRBV7-2 to TRBJ2-7; TRBD1 matches 8 bases. Trimming at V came to 5 bases and at J to 0 bases, leaving 9 bases not matched to a gene. Germline values: CDR1 SGHTA, CDR2 FQGNSA. The CDR3 is 16 amino acids. The CDR3 here is CASSPGQADLSYEQYF. DNA of the CDR3: TGTGCCAGCAGCCCGGGACAGGCAGATCTCTCCTACGAGCAGTACTTC.

The CDR3: CASTTRGRFSYEQYF. The DNA for the CDR3 is TGTGCCAGCACCACCCGGGGGCGTTTTTCGTACGAGCAGTACTTC. V and J are TRBV6-4 and TRBJ2-7, with D perhaps being TRBD1 or TRBD2 (6 bases each). The ends were cut back, 7 bases at V and 4 bases at J, with 20 bases in the middle. Germline V gene lookup returns CDR1 MRHNA and CDR2 SNTAGT. CDR3 length: 15 amino acids.